This TCR beta chain was obtained from a study of PD-1 blockade in classical Hodgkin lymphoma (dated by TCRdb to 2018 to 2020). With regard to the full study: Nivolumab dosing was 3 mg/kg intravenously every 2 weeks, continuing until either disease progression or unacceptable toxicity. To define a peripheral blood immune signature of response to PD-1 blockade in classical Hodgkin lymphoma, the study combined TCR beta sequencing with CyTOF.

The CDR3 runs 15 residues from the cysteine to the phenylalanine. Only CDR3 DNA is held: 45 bases, read in frame from base 1. The junction shows trimming of 3 bases on V and 3 bases on J, and the gene matches do not reach 5 bases of it. Per the germline V gene, MGHDK is the CDR1 and SYGVNS is the CDR2. Concerning this clone: Its antigen is currently not known. The record has no base qualities; no much larger clone is one base away.

The sample's time point, from its label and the paper: cycle 4 day 1 (C4D1), after 5 to 7 weeks of nivolumab. Every trial patient had relapsed after autologous stem cell transplantation, and cohorts A, B and C differed in prior brentuximab vedotin exposure. The trial cohort included fewer than 65 patients with relapsed/refractory classical Hodgkin lymphoma, and each patient had a best overall response of complete response, partial response or progressive disease. In the multi-cohort phase II CheckMate 205 trial, trial patients received single-agent nivolumab. An independent review committee assessed best overall response by applying the 2007 International Working Group response criteria. Trial PBMCs were collected immediately before nivolumab initiation (C1D1) and during therapy at cycle 2 day 1 and cycle 4 day 1. Peripheral blood was collected in 8 mL Vacutainer Cell Preparation Tubes, from which PBMCs were isolated by centrifugation and then cryopreserved.

Beyond this particular receptor, the publication reports: A significant rise by C4D1 was seen in CD4+ but not CD8+ TCR diversity (p=0.0027 vs p=0.16), with the rise being most apparent in complete responders (p=0.02). Newly diagnosed patients were reported to have lower baseline TCR diversity than healthy donors, and relapsed/refractory patients were reported to have lower baseline TCR diversity still. Diversity was lower in patients who began nivolumab less than 1 year after ASCT, so these patients were left out of later analyses to avoid confounding by immune reconstitution. The study was restricted to a single clinical trial cohort, and the causes of repertoire differences, possibly disease activity or prior therapy, were left undefined. Among trial patients, those achieving complete response had baseline diversity similar to that of newly diagnosed patients, while diversity was significantly lower in partial responders and progressors.

Genomic DNA was extracted with the Qiagen DNeasy kit from unsorted PBMCs and from negatively selected CD4+ and CD8+ fractions. Using primers that anneal to V and J segments, immunoSEQ multiplex PCR amplified the TCR beta CDR3 regions. A synthetic immune receptor repertoire was used to minimize amplification bias, and any remaining bias was removed computationally after sequencing. Under the source paper's analysis protocol: Repertoire diversity was quantified as the Shannon entropy index using custom Python scripts. Unsorted, CD4+ and CD8+ repertoires were analyzed separately, except in combined analyses where CD4+ and CD8+ sequences were merged in silico. A clone counted as expanded when the clone's frequency after treatment rose at least 2-fold relative to C1D1, and clones undetected at baseline were given a pseudocount of 0.5. Clones with 0 or 1 copy at C1D1 were classified as singleton clones, and clones with 2 or more copies were classified as non-singleton clones. By matching protein sequences in sorted samples from the same patient, clones expanded in unsorted samples were annotated as CD4+, CD8+ or unknown. Diversity changes from C1D1 to C4D1 were tested in paired samples using Wilcoxon tests. The immuneACCESS repertoire file appears here via TCRdb, limited to in-frame rearrangements. These files lack a portion of the clones; in checked studies, under half of the deficit traces to unresolved V genes, and the cause of the others is not known. V, J and clone size are taken as reported in that table, and D and trimming were inferred from the DNA itself. The sample includes 30,000 or so clones, with 80% observed a single time. The ten largest clones capture about 17% of the sample.

The V and J genes are TRBV25-1 and TRBJ2-7; 10 of the junction bases match TRBD1. The origin of this receptor is a human donor with classical Hodgkin lymphoma. Sequencing was performed on peripheral blood mononuclear cells (PBMCs), taken before the fourth cycle of nivolumab. CDR3 region: CASSEMGDRGYEQYF. The DNA sequence follows: TGTGCCAGCAGTGAGATGGGGGACAGGGGCTACGAGCAGTACTTC.